The 25 T cell receptor beta chains given below trace back to one sample, sequenced in a study of T-cell memory formation after mild COVID-19. TCRdb analysed the 5' RACE reads with MiXCR anew, one entry per CDR3 protein. The table lists under 200,000 distinct CDR3 sequences, 25% to 40% of them singletons. Sequenced sample: PBMCs or a T cell subset sorted from them (not recorded which). Receptors were obtained from an adult woman who had mild COVID-19 (a few samples of this study predate the infection). Cell type and time point are not known.

J is TRBJ1-4 and V is TRBV27; 8 bases match TRBD1. The CDR3 sequence is 16 residues long. Germline-derived CDR1 and CDR2 are MNHEY and SMNVEV (reference sequence). V lost 5 bases and J lost 5; bases outside the gene matches: 10. The CDR3 DNA reads TGTGCCAGCAGTAAACCGACAGGGGCCAGGAATGAAAAACTGTTTTTT. As protein: CASSKPTGARNEKLFF.

This chain connects TRBV11-2 to TRBJ2-7, with 7 bases identical to TRBD1. Germline V gene data show CDR1 as SGHAT and CDR2 as FQNNGV. There are 13 residues in the CDR3. Trimming removed 5 bases from V and 2 bases from J; junction bases left unmatched: 3. As DNA, the CDR3 is TGTGCCAGCAGCGTCGGGACAGCCTACGAGCAGTACTTC. This sequence encodes CASSVGTAYEQYF.

CDR3 region: CASSLVEDTQYF. The CDR3, as DNA: TGTGCCAGCAGCTTAGTAGAGGATACGCAGTATTTT. V usage is TRBV7-6 and J usage is TRBJ2-3; D is unresolved. Per germline, CDR1 SGHVS and CDR2 FNYEAQ. The CDR3 is 12 residues long. V was shortened by 1 base and J by 6 bases, with 5 bases between the two germline ends.

This rearrangement joins TRBV12-3 or TRBV12-4 to TRBJ2-3, with TRBD2 identical over 13 bases. V shed 6 bases, J shed 6 bases, and the junction held 18 bases outside the gene matches. CDR3 length equals 19 residues. The CDR3 loop reads CASRTTSGRSPAYTDTQYF. CDR3 nucleotides: TGTGCCAGCAGGACGACTAGCGGGAGGAGTCCCGCGTACACGGATACGCAGTATTTT.

CDR3 sequence: CASSSGGDYNEQFF. The CDR3 DNA follows: TGTGCCAGTAGTTCAGGCGGCGACTACAATGAGCAGTTCTTC. The V gene is TRBV19, the J gene TRBJ2-1; unclear D gene. Germline CDR1 is LNHDA and CDR2 is SQIVND (reference sequence). CDR3 length equals 14 residues. V gave up 5 bases and J gave up 3 bases, with 11 bases separating them.

This rearrangement joins TRBV3-1 to TRBJ2-3, with a tentative D call TRBD1 (5 bases). CDR3 length: 13 amino acids. V was shortened by 4 bases and J by 5 bases, with 10 bases between the two germline ends. Germline-derived CDR1 and CDR2 are LGHDT and YNNKEL (reference sequence). CDR3 amino acids: CASSLRRGDTQYF. CDR3 DNA: TGTGCCAGCAGCCTCAGAAGGGGAGATACGCAGTATTTT.

The chain carries TRBV5-1 and TRBJ2-2; D gene ambiguous. V was pared by 1 base and J by 0 bases, with 4 bases between. Per the germline V gene, CDR1 is SGHRS and CDR2 is YFSETQ. The CDR3 contains 14 residues. CDR3 residues: CASSLPANTGELFF. The CDR3, as DNA: TGCGCCAGCAGCTTGCCAGCGAACACCGGGGAGCTGTTTTTT.

The count of this clonotype is one. The V gene is TRBV15, the J gene TRBJ1-3; D unresolved. This CDR3 region has 16 residues. V gave up 2 bases and J gave up 4 bases, with 15 bases separating them. Germline CDR1 reads LNHNV; CDR2 reads YYDKDF (reference sequence). CDR3 residues: CATSRYFRASGNTIYF. The DNA for the CDR3 is TGTGCCACCAGCAGATACTTCCGGGCGTCAGGAAACACCATATATTTT.

This chain links TRBV5-8 with TRBJ2-7, with D perhaps TRBD1 (5 bases). Trimming removed 4 bases from V and 6 bases from J, with 17 bases in between. The CDR3 runs to 14 residues. CDR1 and CDR2 from the germline V gene are SGHTS and YDEGEE. CDR3 sequence: CASSPRQSTGEQYF. The DNA for the CDR3 is TGTGCCAGCAGCCCCCGACAGTCGACGGGCGAGCAGTACTTC.

V is TRBV12-5 and J is TRBJ2-1; 10 bases align to TRBD1. The CDR3 contains 16 residues. Germline V gene data show CDR1 as LGHNT and CDR2 as FRNRAP. V lost 6 bases, J lost 3 bases, and 8 bases stayed unmatched. The CDR3 sequence: CASGPPTGGYYNEQFF. The CDR3 nucleotides are TGTGCTAGTGGCCCTCCGACAGGGGGCTACTACAATGAGCAGTTCTTC.

This clonotype was detected a few times. V is TRBV5-1 and J is TRBJ2-1; the D is unclear. CDR1 is SGHRS and CDR2 is YFSETQ in the germline V gene. CDR3 length: 14 residues. Trimming pared 0 bases from V and 7 bases from J, leaving 11 bases between. CDR3 DNA: TGCGCCAGCAGCTTGGGGCAGCCCAGGAATGAGCAGTTCTTC. Amino acid sequence: CASSLGQPRNEQFF.

The chain couples TRBV4-3 to TRBJ2-3, with TRBD2 matching over 9 bases. V was clipped by 1 base and J by 0 bases; unmatched bases: 14. Germline values: CDR1 LGHNA, CDR2 YSLEER. This CDR3 is built from 20 residues. CDR3 sequence reads: CASSQAVAGVVGSSTDTQYF. The CDR3 region has the DNA TGCGCCAGCAGCCAAGCGGTAGCGGGAGTAGTGGGTTCTAGCACAGATACGCAGTATTTT.

The J gene is TRBJ2-7, the V gene TRBV20-1, with a weak D call TRBD2 (6 bases). The CDR3 covers 13 residues. Germline lookup yields CDR1 DFQATT and CDR2 SNEGSKA (reference sequence). The V gene lost 1 base and the J gene lost 6 bases, with 13 bases spanning the gap. For the CDR3, the DNA is TGCAGTGCTAGAGTCGGGCCGGGGGTCGAGCAGTACTTC. Amino acid sequence: CSARVGPGVEQYF.

This clonotype was counted only a few times. This sequence joins TRBV18 and TRBJ1-5; weak D call: TRBD1 (5 bases). Trimming removed 6 bases at V and 4 bases at J, with 13 bases between. Per germline, CDR1 KGHSH and CDR2 LQKENI. The CDR3 sequence is 14 residues long. In nucleotides, the CDR3 is TGTGCCAGCTCTCCGGGACTTGGGAATCAGCCCCAGCATTTT. This codes for CASSPGLGNQPQHF.

This clonotype appeared a few times. The chain couples TRBV29-1 to TRBJ2-5; D possibly corresponds to TRBD1 (5 bases). V was shortened by 7 bases and J by 1 base, with 16 bases between the two germline ends. Germline assignment: CDR1 SQVTM and CDR2 ANQGSEA. The CDR3 has 14 residues. Here the CDR3 DNA reads TGCAGCGGGGCGCACAGGAGAGGCCAAGAGACCCAGTACTTC. Translated: CSGAHRRGQETQYF.

V usage is TRBV4-1 and J usage is TRBJ2-5; D call uncertain. From germline, CDR1 is MGHRA and CDR2 YSYEKL. This CDR3 has 15 residues. V lost 3 bases, J lost 4 bases, and 15 bases lay in between. The CDR3 sequence is CASSQDGSPGETQYF. The CDR3 DNA reads as TGCGCCAGCAGCCAGGACGGAAGTCCGGGAGAGACCCAGTACTTC.

This clonotype is a singleton in its sample. This sequence joins TRBV12-3 or TRBV12-4 and TRBJ2-3, with unresolved D. This CDR3 is built from 14 residues. Between the trimmed V and J ends, which lost 9 bases and 0 bases, there was a span of 13 bases. CDR3 sequence (DNA): TGTGCCAGTCCACAAAAGGACAGCACAGATACGCAGTATTTT. Translation: CASPQKDSTDTQYF.

This chain links TRBV4-2 with TRBJ2-1; D might be TRBD1 or TRBD2, each matching 5 bases. The CDR3 spans 14 residues. Trimming took 1 base from V and 8 from J, leaving 12 bases between them. Germline V CDR1 and CDR2: LGHNA, YNFKEQ. The CDR3 protein is CASSQGGDGDEQFF. Written as DNA, the CDR3 is TGTGCCAGCAGCCAAGGAGGGGACGGCGATGAGCAGTTCTTC.

There are many counts of this clonotype. This sequence joins TRBV29-1 and TRBJ2-1; 8 bases match TRBD2. J lost 8 bases, V lost 5 bases, and 11 bases had no gene match. The CDR3 is 14 amino acids. Looked up from germline, CDR1 is SQVTM and CDR2 is ANQGSEA. In DNA form, the CDR3 reads TGCAGCGTTACCCGCCTTACTAGCGGCCATGAGCAGTTCTTC. Amino acid sequence: CSVTRLTSGHEQFF.

The CDR3 region has the DNA TGCGCCAGCAGCTTGAGGTGGGGGGACGCGAGCGAGCAGTACTTC. Translated: CASSLRWGDASEQYF. The rearrangement uses TRBV5-1 and TRBJ2-7; D perhaps matches TRBD2 (6 bases). Per germline, CDR1 SGHRS and CDR2 YFSETQ. V lost 1 base to trimming and J lost 6 bases, with 17 bases between them. This CDR3 region has 15 residues.

J is TRBJ2-1 and V is TRBV7-3, with 12 bases aligning to TRBD2. From germline, CDR1 is SGHTA and CDR2 FQGTGA. V dropped 4 bases and J dropped 7; count of bases not matched to a gene: 5. The CDR3 runs 15 residues. CDR3 region: CASSSTSGSGNEQFF. CDR3 in DNA: TGTGCCAGCAGCTCGACTAGCGGGAGTGGGAATGAGCAGTTCTTC.

The table lists this clonotype with a few counts. V and J are TRBV7-3 and TRBJ2-2, with D perhaps TRBD2 (6 bases). The germline CDR1 and CDR2 sequences are SGHTA and FQGTGA. This CDR3 is built from 16 residues. V was shortened by 1 base and J by 0 bases, with 9 bases between the two germline ends. The CDR3 loop is CASSLIPSANTGELFF. CDR3 nucleotides: TGTGCCAGCAGCTTAATCCCTAGCGCGAACACCGGGGAGCTGTTTTTT.

This clonotype was seen only once. V is TRBV19 and J is TRBJ2-1; 7 positions agree with TRBD2. The V and J ends lost 3 bases and 8 bases, in that order; junction bases with no gene match: 7. Looked up from germline, CDR1 is LNHDA and CDR2 is SQIVND (reference sequence). The CDR3 covers 14 residues. The CDR3 coding sequence is TGTGCCAGTAGTATGCTCGCGGGAGCCGATGAGCAGTTCTTC. Its protein is CASSMLAGADEQFF.

This clonotype was counted many times. The chain has TRBV28 and TRBJ2-7; D is uncertain. Germline values: CDR1 MDHEN, CDR2 SYDVKM. The CDR3 is 11 residues long. V lost 5 bases to trimming and J lost 3 bases, with 5 bases between them. The DNA for the CDR3 is TGTGCCAGCAGTCTAAACTACGAGCAGTACTTC. Translation: CASSLNYEQYF.

The V gene is TRBV12-3 or TRBV12-4, the J gene TRBJ1-5, with D uncertain. The CDR3 covers 13 residues. V dropped 3 bases and J dropped 3 bases, with 6 bases sitting between them. CDR3 in amino acids: CASSLGVNQPQHF. Written as DNA, the CDR3 is TGTGCCAGCAGTTTGGGAGTCAATCAGCCCCAGCATTTT.